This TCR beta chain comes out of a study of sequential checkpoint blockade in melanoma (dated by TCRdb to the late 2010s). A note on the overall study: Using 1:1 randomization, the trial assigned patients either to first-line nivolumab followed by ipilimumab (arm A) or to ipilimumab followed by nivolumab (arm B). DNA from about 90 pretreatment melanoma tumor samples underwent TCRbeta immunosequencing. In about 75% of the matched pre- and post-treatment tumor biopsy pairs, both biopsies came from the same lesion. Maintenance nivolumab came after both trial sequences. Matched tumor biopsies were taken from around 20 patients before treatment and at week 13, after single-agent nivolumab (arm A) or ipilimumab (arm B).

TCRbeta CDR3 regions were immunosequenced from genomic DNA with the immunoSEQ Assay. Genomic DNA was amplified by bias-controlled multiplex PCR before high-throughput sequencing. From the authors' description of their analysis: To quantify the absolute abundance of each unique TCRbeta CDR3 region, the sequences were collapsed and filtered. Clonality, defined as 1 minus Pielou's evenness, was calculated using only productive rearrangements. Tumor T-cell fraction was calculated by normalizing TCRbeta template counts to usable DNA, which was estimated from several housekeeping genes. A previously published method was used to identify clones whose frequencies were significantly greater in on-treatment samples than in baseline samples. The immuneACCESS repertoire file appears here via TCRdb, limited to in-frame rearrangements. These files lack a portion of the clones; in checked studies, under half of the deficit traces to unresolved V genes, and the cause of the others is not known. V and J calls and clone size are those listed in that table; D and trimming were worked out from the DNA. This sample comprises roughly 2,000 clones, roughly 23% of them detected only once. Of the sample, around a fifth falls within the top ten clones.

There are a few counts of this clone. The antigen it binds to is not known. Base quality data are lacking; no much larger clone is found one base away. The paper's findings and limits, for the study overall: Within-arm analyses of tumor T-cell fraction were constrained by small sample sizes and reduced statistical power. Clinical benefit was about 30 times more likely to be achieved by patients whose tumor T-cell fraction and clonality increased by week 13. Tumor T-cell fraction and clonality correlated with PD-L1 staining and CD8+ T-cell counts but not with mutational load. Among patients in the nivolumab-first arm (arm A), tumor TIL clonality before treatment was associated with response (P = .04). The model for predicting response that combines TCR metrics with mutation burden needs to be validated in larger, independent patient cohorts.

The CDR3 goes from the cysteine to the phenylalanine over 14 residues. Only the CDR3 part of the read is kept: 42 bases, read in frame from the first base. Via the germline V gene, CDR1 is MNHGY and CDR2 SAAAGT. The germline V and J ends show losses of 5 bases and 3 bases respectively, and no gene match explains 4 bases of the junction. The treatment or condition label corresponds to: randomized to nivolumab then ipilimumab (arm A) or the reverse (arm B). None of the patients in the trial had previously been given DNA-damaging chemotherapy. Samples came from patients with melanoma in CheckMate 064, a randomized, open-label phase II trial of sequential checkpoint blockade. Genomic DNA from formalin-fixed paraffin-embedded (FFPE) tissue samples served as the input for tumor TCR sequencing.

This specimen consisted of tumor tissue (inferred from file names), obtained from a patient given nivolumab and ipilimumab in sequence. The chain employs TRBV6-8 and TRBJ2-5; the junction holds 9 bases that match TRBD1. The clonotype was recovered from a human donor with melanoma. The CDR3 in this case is CASSRDRVEETQYF. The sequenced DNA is TGTGCCAGCAGTAGGGACAGGGTCGAAGAGACCCAGTACTTC.